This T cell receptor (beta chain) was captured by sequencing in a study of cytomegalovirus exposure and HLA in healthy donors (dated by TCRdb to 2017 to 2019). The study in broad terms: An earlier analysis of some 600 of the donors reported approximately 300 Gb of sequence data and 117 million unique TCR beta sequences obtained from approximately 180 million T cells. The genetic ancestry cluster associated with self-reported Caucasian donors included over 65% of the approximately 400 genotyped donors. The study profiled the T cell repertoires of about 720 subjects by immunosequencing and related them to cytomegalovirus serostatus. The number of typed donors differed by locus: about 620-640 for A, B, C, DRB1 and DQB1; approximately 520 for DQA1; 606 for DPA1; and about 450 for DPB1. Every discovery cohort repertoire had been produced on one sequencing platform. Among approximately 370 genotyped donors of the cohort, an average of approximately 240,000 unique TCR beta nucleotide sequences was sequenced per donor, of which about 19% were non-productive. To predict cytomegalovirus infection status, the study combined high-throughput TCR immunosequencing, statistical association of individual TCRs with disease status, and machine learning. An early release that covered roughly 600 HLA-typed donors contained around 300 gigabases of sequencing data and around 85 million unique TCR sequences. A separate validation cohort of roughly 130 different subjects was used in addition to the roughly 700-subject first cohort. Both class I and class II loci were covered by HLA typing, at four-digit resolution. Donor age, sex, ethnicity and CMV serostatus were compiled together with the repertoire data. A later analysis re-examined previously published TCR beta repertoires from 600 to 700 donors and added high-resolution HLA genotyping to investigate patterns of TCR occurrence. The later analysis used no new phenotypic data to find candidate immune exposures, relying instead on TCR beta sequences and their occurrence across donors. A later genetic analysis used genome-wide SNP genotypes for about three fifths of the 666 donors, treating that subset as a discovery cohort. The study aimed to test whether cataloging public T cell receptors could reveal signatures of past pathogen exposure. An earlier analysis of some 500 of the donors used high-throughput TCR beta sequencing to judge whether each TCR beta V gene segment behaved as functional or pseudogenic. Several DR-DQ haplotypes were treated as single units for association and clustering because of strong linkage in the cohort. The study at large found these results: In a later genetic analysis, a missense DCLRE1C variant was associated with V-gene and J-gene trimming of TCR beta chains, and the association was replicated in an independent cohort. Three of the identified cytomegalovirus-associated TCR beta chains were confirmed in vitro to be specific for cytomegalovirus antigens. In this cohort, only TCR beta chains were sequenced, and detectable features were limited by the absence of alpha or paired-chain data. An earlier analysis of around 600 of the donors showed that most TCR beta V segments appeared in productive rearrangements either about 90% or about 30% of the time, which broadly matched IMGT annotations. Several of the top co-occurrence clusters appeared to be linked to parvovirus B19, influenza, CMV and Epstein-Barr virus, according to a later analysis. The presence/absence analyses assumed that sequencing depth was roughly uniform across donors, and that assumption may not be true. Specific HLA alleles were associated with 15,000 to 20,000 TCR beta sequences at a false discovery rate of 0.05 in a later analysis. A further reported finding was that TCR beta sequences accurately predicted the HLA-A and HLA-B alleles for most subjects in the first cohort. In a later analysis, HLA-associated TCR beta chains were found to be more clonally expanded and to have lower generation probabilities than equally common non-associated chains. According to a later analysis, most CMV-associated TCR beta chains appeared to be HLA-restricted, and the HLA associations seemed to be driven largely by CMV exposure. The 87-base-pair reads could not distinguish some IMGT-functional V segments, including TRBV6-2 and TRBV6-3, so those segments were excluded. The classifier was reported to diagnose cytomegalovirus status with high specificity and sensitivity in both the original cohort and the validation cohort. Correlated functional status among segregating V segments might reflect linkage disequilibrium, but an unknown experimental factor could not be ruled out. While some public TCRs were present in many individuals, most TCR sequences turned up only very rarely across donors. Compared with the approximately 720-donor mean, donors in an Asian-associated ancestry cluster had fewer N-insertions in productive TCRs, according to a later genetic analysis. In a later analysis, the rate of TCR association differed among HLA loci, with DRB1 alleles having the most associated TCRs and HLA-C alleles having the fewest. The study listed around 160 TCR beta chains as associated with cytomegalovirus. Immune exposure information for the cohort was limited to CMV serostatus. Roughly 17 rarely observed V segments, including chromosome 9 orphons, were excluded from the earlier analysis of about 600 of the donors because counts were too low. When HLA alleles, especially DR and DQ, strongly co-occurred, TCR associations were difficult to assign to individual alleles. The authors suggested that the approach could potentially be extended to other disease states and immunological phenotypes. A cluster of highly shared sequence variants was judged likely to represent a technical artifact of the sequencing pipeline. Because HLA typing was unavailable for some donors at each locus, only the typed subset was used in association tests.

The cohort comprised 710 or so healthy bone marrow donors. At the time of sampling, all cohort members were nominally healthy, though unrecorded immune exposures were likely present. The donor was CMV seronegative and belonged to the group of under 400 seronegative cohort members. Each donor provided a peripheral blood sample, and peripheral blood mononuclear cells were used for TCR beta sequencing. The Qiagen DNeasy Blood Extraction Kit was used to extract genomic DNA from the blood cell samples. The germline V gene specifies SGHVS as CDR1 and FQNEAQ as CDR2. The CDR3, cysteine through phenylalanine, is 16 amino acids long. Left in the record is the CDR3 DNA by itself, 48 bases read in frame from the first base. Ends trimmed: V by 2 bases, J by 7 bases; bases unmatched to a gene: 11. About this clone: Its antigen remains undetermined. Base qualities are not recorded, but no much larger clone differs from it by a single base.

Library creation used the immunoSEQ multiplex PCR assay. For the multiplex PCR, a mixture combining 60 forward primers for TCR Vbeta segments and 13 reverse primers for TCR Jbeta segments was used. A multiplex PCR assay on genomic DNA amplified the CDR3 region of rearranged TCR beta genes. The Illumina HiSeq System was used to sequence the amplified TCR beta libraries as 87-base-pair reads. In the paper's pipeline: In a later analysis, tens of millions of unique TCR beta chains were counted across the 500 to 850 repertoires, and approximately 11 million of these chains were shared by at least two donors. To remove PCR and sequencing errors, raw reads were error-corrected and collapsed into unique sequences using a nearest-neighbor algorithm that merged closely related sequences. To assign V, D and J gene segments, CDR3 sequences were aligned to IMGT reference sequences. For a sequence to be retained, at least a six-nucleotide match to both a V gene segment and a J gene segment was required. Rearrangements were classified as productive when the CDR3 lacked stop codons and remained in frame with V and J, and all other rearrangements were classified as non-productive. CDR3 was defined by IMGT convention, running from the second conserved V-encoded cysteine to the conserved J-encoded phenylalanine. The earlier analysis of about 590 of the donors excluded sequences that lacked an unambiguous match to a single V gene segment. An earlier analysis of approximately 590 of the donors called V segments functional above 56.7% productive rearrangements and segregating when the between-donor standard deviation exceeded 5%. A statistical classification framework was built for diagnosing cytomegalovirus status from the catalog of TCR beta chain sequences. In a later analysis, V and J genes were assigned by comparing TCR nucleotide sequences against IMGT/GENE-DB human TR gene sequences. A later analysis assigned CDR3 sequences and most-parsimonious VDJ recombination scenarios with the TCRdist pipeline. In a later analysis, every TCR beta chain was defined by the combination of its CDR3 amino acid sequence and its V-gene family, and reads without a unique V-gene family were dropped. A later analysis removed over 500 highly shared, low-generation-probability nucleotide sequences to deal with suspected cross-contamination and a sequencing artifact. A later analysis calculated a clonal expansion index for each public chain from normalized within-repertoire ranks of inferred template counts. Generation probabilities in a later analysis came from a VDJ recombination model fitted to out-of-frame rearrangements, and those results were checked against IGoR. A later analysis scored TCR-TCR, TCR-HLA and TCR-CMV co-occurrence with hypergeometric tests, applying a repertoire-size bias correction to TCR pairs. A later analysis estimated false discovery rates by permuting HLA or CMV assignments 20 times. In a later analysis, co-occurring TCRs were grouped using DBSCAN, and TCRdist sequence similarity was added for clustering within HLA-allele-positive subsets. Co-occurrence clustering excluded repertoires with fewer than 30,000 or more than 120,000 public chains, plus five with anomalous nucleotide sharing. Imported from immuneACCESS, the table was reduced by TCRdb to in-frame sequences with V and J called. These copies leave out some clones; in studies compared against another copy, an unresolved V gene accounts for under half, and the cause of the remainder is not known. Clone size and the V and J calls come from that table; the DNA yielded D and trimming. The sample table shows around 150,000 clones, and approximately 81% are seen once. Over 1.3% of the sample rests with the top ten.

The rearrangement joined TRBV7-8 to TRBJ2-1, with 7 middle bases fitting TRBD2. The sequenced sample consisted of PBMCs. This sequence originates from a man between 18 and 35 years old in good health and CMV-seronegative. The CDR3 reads CASSLLGYAGRNEQFF. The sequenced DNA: TGTGCCAGCAGCTTACTGGGATATGCCGGGAGGAATGAGCAGTTCTTC. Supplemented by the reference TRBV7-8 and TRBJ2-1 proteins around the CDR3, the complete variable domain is GAGVSQSPRYKVAKRGQDVALRCDPISGHVSLFWYQQALGQGPEFLTYFQNEAQLDKSGLPSDRFFAERPEGSVSTLKIQRTQQEDSAVYLCASSLLGYAGRNEQFFGPGTRLTVL.